This T cell receptor beta chain was retrieved from a study of cytomegalovirus exposure and HLA in healthy donors. The CDR3 sequence is 16 residues long. V shed 3 bases and J shed 1 base, with 15 bases lying between them. Germline assignment: CDR1 LGHNA and CDR2 YNFKEQ. PCR used 60 Vbeta primers and 13 Jbeta primers. Assay used: immunoSEQ multiplex PCR; TCRdb lists only in-frame clones, some missing. The table has roughly 86,000 clones, 60% to 85% seen once. On this clone itself: Its antigen is unidentified.

Notes on the study in general: Segments of the TCR beta V type were, in most cases, productive about 87% or about 30% of the time in an earlier analysis.

This chain uses TRBV4-2 with TRBJ1-1, with a possible D match to TRBD1 (6 bases). The sequenced sample consisted of PBMCs. This TCR derives from a man aged 50-60 years in good health and CMV-seropositive. CDR3 DNA: TGTGCCAGCAGCCAGCCCGCTGGGACAACGAACACTGAAGCTTTCTTT. Its protein is CASSQPAGTTNTEAFF.